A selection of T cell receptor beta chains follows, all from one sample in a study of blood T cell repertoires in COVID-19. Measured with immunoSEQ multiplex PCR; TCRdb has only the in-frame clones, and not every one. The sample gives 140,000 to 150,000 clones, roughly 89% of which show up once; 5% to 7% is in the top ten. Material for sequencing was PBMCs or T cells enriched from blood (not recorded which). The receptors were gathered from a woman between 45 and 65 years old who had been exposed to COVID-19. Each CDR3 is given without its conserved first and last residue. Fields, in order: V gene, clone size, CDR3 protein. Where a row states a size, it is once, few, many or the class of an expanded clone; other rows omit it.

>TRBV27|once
ASRGWTANYGYT
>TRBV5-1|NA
ASSAGLAGSTSTDTQY
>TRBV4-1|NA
ASSQGGGSYNEQF
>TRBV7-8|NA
ASSKRARLDQPQH
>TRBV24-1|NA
ATSDPARGEQF
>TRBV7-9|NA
ASSVGGGNEQY
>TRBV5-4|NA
ATQGDRGQPQH
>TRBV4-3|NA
ASSQGLLSYEQY
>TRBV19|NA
ASLDRAGANVLT
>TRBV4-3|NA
ASSRGTSGIAGELF
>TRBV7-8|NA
ASSLAGGGNTIY
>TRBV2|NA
ASSLSGNNEQF
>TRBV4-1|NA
ASSLGQGAFTSGNTIY
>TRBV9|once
ASSVGAKQNTIY
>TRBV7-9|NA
ASSLALGTTPNYGYT
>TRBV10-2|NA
ASSESGGGHQPQH
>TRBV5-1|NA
ASSLAMAGNEQF
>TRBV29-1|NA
SVERTAYGYT
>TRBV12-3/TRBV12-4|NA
ASSFPGDGEAF
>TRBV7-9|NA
ASSLVSGRAGYT
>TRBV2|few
ASKLAGNTDTQY
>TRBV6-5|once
AGPGQPFQETQY
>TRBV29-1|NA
SVDGRGGSGANVLT
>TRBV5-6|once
ASSPGTVPGYT
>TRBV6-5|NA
ASSYGGQEASGYT
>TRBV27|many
ASSLQAHQPQH
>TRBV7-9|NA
ASSLRQGLREKLF
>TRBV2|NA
ASRGLAGLADTQY
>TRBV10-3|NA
AISEQGAKSGYGYT
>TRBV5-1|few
ASGPGWTSYEQY
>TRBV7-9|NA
ASSINQGELF
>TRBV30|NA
AWSVRGVETGELF
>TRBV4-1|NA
ASSPERRPYSGNTIY
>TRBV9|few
ASSVGSGHSPLH
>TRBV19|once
ATMSFRAF
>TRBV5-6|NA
ASSLPPDRGFRAF
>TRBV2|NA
ASSVGGAGETQY
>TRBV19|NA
ASRNRDRANEKLF
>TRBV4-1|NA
ASSQVLADSYEQY
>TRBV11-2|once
ASSLASGGPQETQY
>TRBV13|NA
ASSLNGGTGNTIY
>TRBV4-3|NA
ASSQEPGGSAGELF
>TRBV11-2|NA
ASSLGAGGANYGYT
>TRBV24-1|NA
ATSERTGAPYNEQF
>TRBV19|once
ASSNGGGLAGGTDTQY
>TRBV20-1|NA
SASVRNEQF
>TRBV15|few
ATSRDPGQAAYEQY
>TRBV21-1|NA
ASSKVEAYNSPLH